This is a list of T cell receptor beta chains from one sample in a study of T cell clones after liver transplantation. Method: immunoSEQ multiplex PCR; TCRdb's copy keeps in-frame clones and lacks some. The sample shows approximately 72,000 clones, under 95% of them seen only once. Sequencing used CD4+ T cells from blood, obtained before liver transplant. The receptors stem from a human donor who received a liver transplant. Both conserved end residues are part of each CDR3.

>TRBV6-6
CASSQPAGGRTDTQYF
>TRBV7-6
CASLRSANTGELFF
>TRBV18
CASSPTASGSVTGELFF
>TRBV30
CAWSVRLAGAGQYF
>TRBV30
CAWRSERHGYTF
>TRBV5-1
CASSLAFSGIPTDTQYF
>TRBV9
CASSPRGQASYEQYF
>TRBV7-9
CASSLAHNPDNIRYTF
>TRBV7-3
CASSSGQGAETQYF
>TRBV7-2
CASSPLSVDTQYF
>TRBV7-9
CASSPRVGPQETQYF
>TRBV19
CASSMRGTEQFF
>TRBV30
CAWSSTDTQYF
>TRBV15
CATSRASGTTDTQYF
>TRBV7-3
CASSPSGTGFSEAFF
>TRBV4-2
CASSQDTGTEQFF